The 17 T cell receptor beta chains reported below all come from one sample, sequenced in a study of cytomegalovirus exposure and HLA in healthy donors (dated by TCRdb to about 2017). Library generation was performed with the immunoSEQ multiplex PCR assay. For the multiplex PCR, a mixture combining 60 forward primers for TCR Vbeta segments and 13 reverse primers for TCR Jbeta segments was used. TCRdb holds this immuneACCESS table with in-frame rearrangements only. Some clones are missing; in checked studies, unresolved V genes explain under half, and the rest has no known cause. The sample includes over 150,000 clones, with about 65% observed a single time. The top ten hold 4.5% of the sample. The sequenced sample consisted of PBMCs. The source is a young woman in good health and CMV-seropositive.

CDR3 nucleotide sequence: TGTGCCAGCAGCGTATCAGGGGTTGGAAACACCATATATTTT. It encodes CASSVSGVGNTIYF. This chain connects TRBV9 to TRBJ1-3, with D possibly matching TRBD1 (6 bases). Germline V CDR1 and CDR2: SGDLS, YYNGEE. The V gene lost 1 base and the J gene lost 3 bases, with 8 bases spanning the gap. There are 14 residues in the CDR3.

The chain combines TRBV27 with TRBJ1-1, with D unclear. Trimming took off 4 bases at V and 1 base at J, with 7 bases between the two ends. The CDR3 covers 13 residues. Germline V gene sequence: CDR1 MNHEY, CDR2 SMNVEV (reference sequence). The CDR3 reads CASSWPGNTEAFF. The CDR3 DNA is TGTGCCAGCAGTTGGCCAGGGAACACTGAAGCTTTCTTT.

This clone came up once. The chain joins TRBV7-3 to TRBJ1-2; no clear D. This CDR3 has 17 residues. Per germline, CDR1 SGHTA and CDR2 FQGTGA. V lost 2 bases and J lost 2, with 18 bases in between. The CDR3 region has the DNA TGTGCCAGCAGCTTAGAGCCCCAGTTCCTCAGGAACTATGGCTACACCTTC. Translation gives CASSLEPQFLRNYGYTF.

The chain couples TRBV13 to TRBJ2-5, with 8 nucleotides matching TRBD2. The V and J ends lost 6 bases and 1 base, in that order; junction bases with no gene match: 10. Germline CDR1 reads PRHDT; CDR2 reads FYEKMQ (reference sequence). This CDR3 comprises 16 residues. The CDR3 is CASSRGLAGTQETQYF. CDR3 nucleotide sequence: TGTGCCAGCAGTCGGGGGCTAGCGGGTACCCAAGAGACCCAGTACTTC.

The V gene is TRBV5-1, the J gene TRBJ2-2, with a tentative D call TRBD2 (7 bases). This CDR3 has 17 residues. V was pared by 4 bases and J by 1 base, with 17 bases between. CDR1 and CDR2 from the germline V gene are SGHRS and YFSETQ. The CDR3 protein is CASSRGAQTGNTGELFF. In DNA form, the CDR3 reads TGCGCCAGCAGCCGGGGGGCTCAAACAGGGAACACCGGGGAGCTGTTTTTT.

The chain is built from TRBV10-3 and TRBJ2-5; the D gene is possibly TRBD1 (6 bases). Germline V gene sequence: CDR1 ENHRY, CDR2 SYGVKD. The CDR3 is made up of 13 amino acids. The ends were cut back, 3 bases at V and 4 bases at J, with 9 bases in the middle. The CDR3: CAISDTGLETQYF. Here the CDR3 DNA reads TGTGCCATCAGTGATACAGGGCTAGAGACCCAGTACTTC.

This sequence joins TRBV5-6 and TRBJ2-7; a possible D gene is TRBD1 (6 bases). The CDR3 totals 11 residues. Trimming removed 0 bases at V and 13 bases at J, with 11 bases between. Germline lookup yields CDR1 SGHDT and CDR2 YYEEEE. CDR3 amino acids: CASSLGTASYF. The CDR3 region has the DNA TGTGCCAGCAGCTTGGGGACAGCGAGCTACTTC.

The CDR3 sequence: CASSLGQGSSYNEQFF. CDR3 nucleotides: TGTGCCAGCAGCTTAGGACAGGGAAGCTCCTACAATGAGCAGTTCTTC. This rearrangement joins TRBV5-8 to TRBJ2-1, with 8 bases aligning to TRBD1. Germline CDR1 reads SGHTS; CDR2 reads YDEGEE. V shed 2 bases, J shed 0 bases, and the junction held 4 bases outside the gene matches. This CDR3 region has 16 residues.

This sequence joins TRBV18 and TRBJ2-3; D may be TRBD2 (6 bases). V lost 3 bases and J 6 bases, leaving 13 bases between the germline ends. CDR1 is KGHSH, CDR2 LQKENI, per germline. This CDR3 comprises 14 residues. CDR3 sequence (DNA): TGTGCCAGCTCACCCCCGTCGGGAGTGGATACGCAGTATTTT. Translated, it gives CASSPPSGVDTQYF.

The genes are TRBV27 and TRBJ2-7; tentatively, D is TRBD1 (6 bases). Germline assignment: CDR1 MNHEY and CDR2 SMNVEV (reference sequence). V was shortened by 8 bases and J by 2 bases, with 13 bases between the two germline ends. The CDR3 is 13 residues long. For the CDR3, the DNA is TGTGCCAGCGCACAGGGAATAACCTACGAGCAGTACTTC. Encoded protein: CASAQGITYEQYF.

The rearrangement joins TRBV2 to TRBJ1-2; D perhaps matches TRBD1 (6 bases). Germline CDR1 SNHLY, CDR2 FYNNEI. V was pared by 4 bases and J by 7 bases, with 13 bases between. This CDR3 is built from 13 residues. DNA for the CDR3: TGTGCCAGCAGTGGAAACAGGGAGGGTGGCTACACCTTC. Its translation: CASSGNREGGYTF.

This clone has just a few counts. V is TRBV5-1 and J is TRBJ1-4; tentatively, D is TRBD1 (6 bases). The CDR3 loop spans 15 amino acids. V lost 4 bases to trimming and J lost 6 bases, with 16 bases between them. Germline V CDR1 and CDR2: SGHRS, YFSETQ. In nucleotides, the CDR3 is TGCGCCAGCAGCAGAGGGGGATCAGGCGATGAAAAACTGTTTTTT. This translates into CASSRGGSGDEKLFF. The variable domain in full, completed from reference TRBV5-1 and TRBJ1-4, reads KAGVTQTPRYLIKTRGQQVTLSCSPISGHRSVSWYQQTPGQGLQFLFEYFSETQRNKGNFPGRFSGRQFSNSRSEMNVSTLELGDSALYLCASSRGGSGDEKLFFGSGTQLSVL.

Written as DNA, the CDR3 is TGTGCCAGCGGCACAGGGGAAGGTTCGGGAAACACCATATATTTT. As protein: CASGTGEGSGNTIYF. The genes are TRBV2 and TRBJ1-3, with TRBD1 identical over 7 bases. The CDR3 is made up of 15 amino acids. Germline lookup yields CDR1 SNHLY and CDR2 FYNNEI. J lost 4 bases, V lost 8 bases, and 11 bases had no gene match.

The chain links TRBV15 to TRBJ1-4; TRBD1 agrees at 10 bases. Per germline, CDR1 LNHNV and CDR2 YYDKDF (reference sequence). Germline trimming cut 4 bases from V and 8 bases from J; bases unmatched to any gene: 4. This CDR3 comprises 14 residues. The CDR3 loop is CATSTGQGGEKLFF. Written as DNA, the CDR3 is TGTGCCACCAGCACAGGACAGGGGGGGGAAAAACTGTTTTTT.

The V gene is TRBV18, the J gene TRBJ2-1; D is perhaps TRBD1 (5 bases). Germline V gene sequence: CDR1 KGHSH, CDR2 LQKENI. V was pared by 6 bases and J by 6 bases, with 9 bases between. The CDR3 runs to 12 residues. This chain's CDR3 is CASSQDSNEQFF. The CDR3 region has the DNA TGTGCCAGCTCTCAAGACAGCAATGAGCAGTTCTTC.

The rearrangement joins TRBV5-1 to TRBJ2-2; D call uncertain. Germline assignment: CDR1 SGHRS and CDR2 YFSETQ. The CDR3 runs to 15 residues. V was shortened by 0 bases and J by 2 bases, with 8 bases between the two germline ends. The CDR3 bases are TGCGCCAGCAGCTTGGCCGGAGACAACACCGGGGAGCTGTTTTTT. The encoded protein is CASSLAGDNTGELFF.

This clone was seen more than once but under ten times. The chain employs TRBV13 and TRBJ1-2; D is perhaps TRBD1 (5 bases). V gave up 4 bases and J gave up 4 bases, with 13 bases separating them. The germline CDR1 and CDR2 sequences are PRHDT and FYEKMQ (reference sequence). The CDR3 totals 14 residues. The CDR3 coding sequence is TGTGCCAGCAGCTCGGGGGGGGGATTCTATGGCTACACCTTC. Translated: CASSSGGGFYGYTF.